This T cell receptor (beta chain) was captured in a study of post-analysis software for immune sequencing data. Study information: Both relapsing-remitting and secondary progressive multiple sclerosis featured among the disease courses, as did progressive-relapsing multiple sclerosis. Study-level results: Patients showed TRBV5-6, TRBV5-1 and TRBV20-1 among roughly 5 TRBV segments more frequent than in controls. When the samples were clustered directly with F measure, those that had been prepared in the same batch showed strong co-clustering. The study found significantly lower normalized Chao1 diversity in multiple sclerosis patients than in controls.

Included in the TCR beta cDNA libraries were unique molecular identifiers. T cells numbering roughly 1 to 10 million yielded 450,000 to 500,000 cDNA molecules. Each CDR3 protein gets one entry after TCRdb re-called the PCR reads with MiXCR. The sample lists 550,000 to 700,000 distinct CDR3 sequences, around 47% occurring once. The CDR3 is 13 amino acids. Germline V gives CDR1 MGHRA, CDR2 YSYEKL. Concerning this clonotype: Its specificity is unknown. One junction end disagrees with the germline gene, perhaps due to a read error.

This TCR was sampled from a girl between 10 and 17 years old with multiple sclerosis. The sample comprised blood. V usage is TRBV4-1 and J usage is TRBJ1-5; no clear D. This chain's CDR3 is CASSIRNNHPQHF. Here the CDR3 DNA reads TGCGCCAGCAGCATTCGCAACAATCACCCCCAGCATTTT.